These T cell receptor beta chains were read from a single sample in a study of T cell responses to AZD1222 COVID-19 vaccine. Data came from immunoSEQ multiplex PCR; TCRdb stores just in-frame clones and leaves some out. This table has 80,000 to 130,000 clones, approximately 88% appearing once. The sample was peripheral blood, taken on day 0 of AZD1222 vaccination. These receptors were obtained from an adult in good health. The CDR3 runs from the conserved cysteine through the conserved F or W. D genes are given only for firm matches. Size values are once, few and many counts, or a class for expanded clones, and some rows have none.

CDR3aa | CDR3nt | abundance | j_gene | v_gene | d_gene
CASSQERGPHQPQHF | TGCGCCAGCAGCCAAGAACGGGGTCCACATCAGCCCCAGCATTTT | - | TRBJ1-5 | TRBV4-1 | -
CASSQDSSRTSGRAGYEQYF | TGTGCCAGCAGCCAAGATAGTTCCCGGACTAGCGGGAGGGCCGGATACGAGCAGTACTTC | - | TRBJ2-7 | TRBV4-2 | TRBD2
CASSKGFPGINEQYF | TGTGCCAGCAGCAAAGGTTTTCCAGGGATCAACGAGCAGTACTTC | once | TRBJ2-7 | TRBV21-1 | -
CASSVLSPLHF | TGTGCCAGCAGTGTATTGTCACCCCTCCACTTT | - | TRBJ1-6 | TRBV2 | -
CASSPGLNTEAFF | TGTGCCAGCAGTCCCGGTCTGAACACTGAAGCTTTCTTT | - | TRBJ1-1 | TRBV12-3/TRBV12-4 | -
CASGLAGQGVYTF | TGTGCTAGTGGTTTGGCGGGCCAAGGAGTCTACACCTTC | once | TRBJ1-2 | TRBV12-5 | -
CASSRDRANTGELFF | TGCGCCAGCAGCCGGGACAGGGCGAACACCGGGGAGCTGTTTTTT | - | TRBJ2-2 | TRBV10-2 | TRBD1
CASSFRAYEQYF | TGTGCCAGCAGCTTCAGGGCCTACGAGCAGTACTTC | - | TRBJ2-7 | TRBV5-5 | -
CASKSPGQGYEKLFF | TGTGCCAGCAAAAGCCCGGGACAGGGATATGAAAAACTGTTTTTT | medium-sized | TRBJ1-4 | TRBV6-5 | TRBD1
CASSGGEGETQYF | TGTGCCAGCAGTGGAGGAGAGGGGGAGACCCAGTACTTC | - | TRBJ2-5 | TRBV6-4 | -
CASSSTRRQYF | TGTGCCAGCAGCTCAACGAGGCGTCAGTACTTC | - | TRBJ2-7 | TRBV12-3/TRBV12-4 | -
CASDPGGDTEAFF | TGTGCCAGCGATCCCGGGGGGGACACTGAAGCTTTCTTT | - | TRBJ1-1 | TRBV6-5 | -
CASSFLSGQGSTEAFF | TGCGCCAGCAGCTTCCTTTCAGGGCAGGGGAGCACTGAAGCTTTCTTT | once | TRBJ1-1 | TRBV5-1 | -
CASSFAEAGADEQFF | TGCGCCAGCAGCTTCGCTGAAGCGGGAGCCGATGAGCAGTTCTTC | - | TRBJ2-1 | TRBV5-1 | TRBD2
CASSQDWVAGGSYNEQFF | TGTGCCAGCAGCCAAGACTGGGTAGCGGGAGGCTCCTACAATGAGCAGTTCTTC | - | TRBJ2-1 | TRBV3-1/TRBV3-2 | TRBD2
CSAQKRGEYGYTF | TGCAGCGCCCAAAAGAGGGGGGAGTATGGCTACACCTTC | - | TRBJ1-2 | TRBV29-1 | -
CASSGQGSGANVLTF | TGTGCCAGCAGCGGCCAGGGCTCTGGGGCCAACGTCCTGACTTTC | - | TRBJ2-6 | TRBV9 | -
CASIPGLAGPSSYNEQFF | TGCGCCAGTATACCGGGACTAGCGGGTCCAAGCTCCTACAATGAGCAGTTCTTC | - | TRBJ2-1 | TRBV4-1 | TRBD2